The 30 T cell receptor beta chains below come from one sample, sequenced in a study of immune heterogeneity within non-small cell lung tumors. For the TCR beta CDR3, multiplex PCR with 32 V and 13 J primers performed the amplification. MiXCR, applied by TCRdb to the multiplex PCR reads, yields one record per CDR3 protein. Of approximately 5,000 distinct CDR3 sequences detected, about 20% appear once; the ten largest clones hold 11%. Bulk tumor genomic DNA was the template, and each sample received 600 to 700 ng. Primary tumors were biopsied several times each, far apart, intraoperatively. Curative surgery was performed on patients who had untreated, newly diagnosed non-small cell lung cancer. The sample taken for sequencing was lung tumor tissue. Receptors were obtained from a man aged 55-75 years with non-small cell lung cancer.

This clonotype was counted only a few times. The chain has TRBV12-3 or TRBV12-4 and TRBJ2-1; 11 bases align to TRBD1. J gave up 1 base and V 10 bases, and 6 bases lay outside the gene matches. CDR3 size: 15 residues. CDR3 protein: CATGQGAVSYNEQFF. The CDR3 nucleotides are TGTGCCACCGGACAGGGGGCGGTGTCCTACAATGAGCAGTTCTTC.

In this sample, this clonotype is medium-sized (0.01 to 0.1%). The chain links TRBV2 to TRBJ2-7, with a tentative D call TRBD1 (6 bases). This CDR3 is built from 16 residues. Germline V lookup: CDR1 SNHLY, CDR2 FYNNEI. The V and J ends lost 6 bases and 3 bases respectively, with 21 bases between them. CDR3 sequence reads: CASSPSSTGVDYEQYF. The DNA of the CDR3 is TGTGCCAGCAGCCCCTCCTCGACAGGCGTAGACTACGAGCAGTACTTC.

By share, this clonotype counts as medium-sized. The chain combines TRBV27 with TRBJ1-2; D perhaps matches TRBD1 (5 bases). The V gene lost 2 bases and the J gene lost 4 bases, with 11 bases spanning the gap. The germline V gene has CDR1 MNHEY and CDR2 SMNVEV (reference sequence). The CDR3 covers 14 residues. The chain's CDR3 is CASSLAGQGYGYTF. The CDR3 DNA is TGTGCCAGCAGTTTAGCGGGGCAGGGCTATGGCTACACCTTC.

This clonotype was observed a few times. The chain recombines TRBV28 with TRBJ2-1; 8 bases fit TRBD2. This CDR3 spans 15 amino acids. CDR1 and CDR2 (germline): MDHEN, SYDVKM. V shed 6 bases and J 2 bases; nucleotides not matched to a gene: 6. CDR3 coding DNA: TGTGCCAGCAGCCCCCCGGGAGGGACCTACAATGAGCAGTTCTTC. Amino acid sequence: CASSPPGGTYNEQFF.

By its share, this clonotype is medium-sized. CDR3 sequence: CASKDGGYEQYF. DNA for the CDR3: TGTGCCAGCAAAGACGGGGGCTACGAGCAGTACTTC. The chain employs TRBV2 and TRBJ2-7; D may be TRBD2 (6 bases). Germline V lookup: CDR1 SNHLY, CDR2 FYNNEI. V lost 7 bases, J lost 3 bases, and 10 bases lay in between. CDR3 length: 12 residues.

V is TRBV7-2 and J is TRBJ2-2, with D possibly matching TRBD1 (5 bases). The CDR3 is 14 amino acids. V lost 2 bases, J lost 8 bases, and 12 bases lay in between. Germline V gene lookup returns CDR1 SGHTA and CDR2 FQGNSA. In DNA form, the CDR3 reads TGTGCCAGCAGCTTAAAGTCCAGGGCGGGGGAGCTGTTTTTT. This gives the protein CASSLKSRAGELFF.

By frequency in the sample, this clonotype is medium-sized. The chain carries TRBV19 and TRBJ1-2, with 7 nucleotides matching TRBD1. The CDR3 sequence is 14 residues long. J lost 10 bases, V lost 4 bases, and 12 bases had no gene match. Germline CDR1 reads LNHDA; CDR2 reads SQIVND (reference sequence). CDR3 nucleotide sequence: TGTGCCAGTAGTAGCGGACAGGCCTATAACCCCTACACCTTC. It encodes CASSSGQAYNPYTF. Full variable domain (missing parts from reference TRBV19 and TRBJ1-2): DGGITQSPKYLFRKEGQNVTLSCEQNLNHDAMYWYRQDPGQGLRLIYYSQIVNDFQKGDIAEGYSVSREKKESFPLTVTSAQKNPTAFYLCASSSGQAYNPYTFGSGTRLTVV.

There are a few counts of this clonotype. The chain links TRBV12-3 or TRBV12-4 to TRBJ2-5, with D perhaps matching TRBD2 (6 bases). Trimming took 6 bases from V and 5 from J, leaving 22 bases between them. The CDR3 has 16 amino acids. CDR3 sequence: CASSLEGPPAGETQYF. The CDR3 bases are TGTGCCAGCAGCCTAGAGGGACCCCCAGCGGGCGAGACCCAGTACTTC.

This chain links TRBV5-4 with TRBJ2-7; weak D call: TRBD1 (5 bases). V lost 2 bases and J lost 0, with 6 bases in between. The CDR3 covers 13 residues. Germline values: CDR1 SGHNT, CDR2 YYREEE (reference sequence). DNA for the CDR3: TGTGCCAGCAGCTTTCAGGGCTCCTACGAGCAGTACTTC. Amino acid sequence: CASSFQGSYEQYF. Together with reference TRBV5-4 and TRBJ2-7, the CDR3 gives the full variable domain: ETGVTQSPTHLIKTRGQQVTLRCSSQSGHNTVSWYQQALGQGPQFIFQYYREEENGRGNFPPRFSGLQFPNYSSELNVNALELDDSALYLCASSFQGSYEQYFGPGTRLTVT.

This clonotype was observed a handful of times. This chain links TRBV11-2 with TRBJ1-2, with a possible D match to TRBD1 (6 bases). From germline, CDR1 is SGHAT and CDR2 FQNNGV. V lost 2 bases to trimming and J lost 3 bases, with 10 bases between them. The CDR3 is 14 amino acids. CDR3 loop: CASSLPQGYYGYTF. The CDR3 DNA reads TGTGCCAGCAGCTTACCACAGGGATACTATGGCTACACCTTC.

This sequence joins TRBV5-1 and TRBJ1-6, with a possible D match to TRBD1 (5 bases). Trimming cost V 0 bases and J 14 bases, with 9 bases left between them. The CDR3 loop spans 12 amino acids. Germline CDR1 and CDR2: SGHRS and YFSETQ. In DNA form, the CDR3 reads TGCGCCAGCAGCTTGGTTCAGGGTTCCCTCCACTTT. Translated: CASSLVQGSLHF.

This clonotype was observed once. The chain uses TRBV10-3 and TRBJ1-1, with D uncertain. The V and J ends lost 6 bases and 5 bases respectively, with 16 bases between them. CDR3 length equals 14 residues. Per the germline V gene, CDR1 is ENHRY and CDR2 is SYGVKD. The CDR3 sequence: CAIRSTQAGTEAFF. The CDR3 coding sequence is TGTGCCATCAGGTCGACCCAGGCGGGGACTGAAGCTTTCTTT.

As to this clonotype: One base away lies a much larger clone, so this may be a sequencing read error. The gene calls are TRBV28 and TRBJ2-7; D unresolved. There are 11 residues in the CDR3. Germline V lookup: CDR1 MDHEN, CDR2 SYDVKM. V gave up 2 bases and J gave up 4 bases, with 3 bases separating them. The DNA of the CDR3 is TGTGCCAGCAGTTTAAAGTACGAGCAGTACGTC. This codes for CASSLKYEQYV.

A word on this clonotype: A much larger clonotype is one base distant, so this may be a read error. This chain joins TRBV30 and TRBJ1-5; D is undetermined. Germline CDR1 and CDR2: GTSNPN and SVGIG (reference sequence). The CDR3 spans 15 residues. CDR3 residues: CVWSGRIGSNQPQHF. In nucleotides, the CDR3 is TGTGTCTGGAGCGGCCGAATTGGTAGCAATCAGCCCCAGCATTTT.

CDR3 DNA sequence: TGTGCCAGCAGTGAGGGACGTGGCACAGATACGCAGTATTTT. Amino acid sequence: CASSEGRGTDTQYF. The rearrangement uses TRBV7-9 and TRBJ2-3; D possibly uses TRBD1 or TRBD2 (5 bases each). Per the germline V gene, CDR1 is SEHNR and CDR2 is FQNEAQ (reference sequence). CDR3 length equals 14 residues. With 6 bases removed from V and 1 base from J, the gap between germline ends came to 11 bases.

This clonotype appeared a few times. The rearrangement joins TRBV20-1 to TRBJ2-5; 10 bases are a match to TRBD2. With V trimmed by 2 bases and J by 1 base, 1 base remained unmatched. The CDR3 length is 14 residues. Germline loops: CDR1 DFQATT, CDR2 SNEGSKA (reference sequence). CDR3 residues: CSARLAGAQETQYF. The CDR3 bases are TGCAGTGCTAGACTAGCGGGAGCCCAAGAGACCCAGTACTTC.

Concerning this clonotype itself: Germline and junction disagree at one end, which may indicate a read error. The chain combines TRBV19 with TRBJ2-6; weak D call: TRBD1 (5 bases). The CDR3 is made up of 16 amino acids. The germline V gene has CDR1 LNHDA and CDR2 SQIVND (reference sequence). The CDR3 DNA reads as TGTGCCAGTACCCCCGAAGCGCTGGCTGGGGCCAACGTCCTGGCTTTC. Translated: CASTPEALAGANVLAF.

Sample share makes this clonotype medium-sized. This sequence joins TRBV7-9 and TRBJ2-6, with D perhaps matching TRBD1 or TRBD2 (5 bases each). With 5 bases removed from V and 4 bases from J, the gap between germline ends came to 18 bases. Germline V gene lookup returns CDR1 SEHNR and CDR2 FQNEAQ (reference sequence). The CDR3 sequence is 17 residues long. CDR3 bases: TGTGCCAGCAGCACAACCGGGACCGTGCGAGGGGCCAACGTCCTGACTTTC. This translates into CASSTTGTVRGANVLTF.

This clonotype was detected a few times. V gene TRBV11-3 combines with J gene TRBJ1-6; no definite D call. V lost 3 bases, J lost 9 bases, and 3 bases lay in between. The CDR3 is made up of 11 amino acids. Germline CDR1 and CDR2: SGHNT and YENEEA. The CDR3 region has the DNA TGTGCCAGCAGCTTGGGTTCACCCCTCCACTTT. Translated, it gives CASSLGSPLHF.

The genes are TRBV20-1 and TRBJ1-2, with 7 bases matching TRBD1. Germline trimming cut 6 bases from V and 3 bases from J; bases unmatched to any gene: 7. This CDR3 contains 13 residues. CDR1 DFQATT and CDR2 SNEGSKA come from the germline V gene (reference sequence). The CDR3 region has the DNA TGCAGTGCCGCAACAGGGGTAGACTATGGCTACACCTTC. It yields the protein CSAATGVDYGYTF.

This clonotype is deemed large (0.1 to 1%). This chain uses TRBV11-3 with TRBJ2-3; unclear D gene. Germline lookup yields CDR1 SGHNT and CDR2 YENEEA. V was cut by 2 bases and J by 3 bases, with 9 bases left in between. The CDR3 extends over 14 amino acids. The CDR3 DNA follows: TGTGCCAGCAGCTTAAACCTCGGGACAGATACGCAGTATTTT. Residues: CASSLNLGTDTQYF. The full variable domain, rest sourced from reference TRBV11-3 and TRBJ2-3, is EAGVVQSPRYKIIEKKQPVAFWCNPISGHNTLYWYLQNLGQGPELLIRYENEEAVDDSQLPKDRFSAERLKGVDSTLKIQPAELGDSAVYLCASSLNLGTDTQYFGPGTRLTVL.

This clonotype turned up a few times. This chain uses TRBV11-3 with TRBJ2-1, with 8 bases that match TRBD2. The germline V gene encodes CDR1 SGHNT and CDR2 YENEEA. This CDR3 contains 14 residues. Unmatched junction bases numbered 1, after V lost 2 bases and J lost 4 bases. CDR3 DNA: TGTGCCAGCAGCTTAAGCGGGAGTTACAATGAGCAGTTCTTC. It translates to CASSLSGSYNEQFF.

In its sample, this clonotype was seen a few times. The J gene is TRBJ1-2, the V gene TRBV6-1; D may be TRBD1 (5 bases). CDR1 is MNHNS and CDR2 is SASEGT in the germline V gene. The CDR3 contains 14 residues. Trimming removed 3 bases from V and 4 bases from J, with 12 bases in between. CDR3 sequence (DNA): TGTGCCAGCAGTGAGCCGCAGGGAACCTATGGCTACACCTTC. It translates to CASSEPQGTYGYTF.

The chain combines TRBV5-4 with TRBJ2-2; no reliable D call. This CDR3 has 16 residues. In germline, CDR1 is SGHNT, CDR2 YYREEE (reference sequence). Trimming cost V 4 bases and J 8 bases, with 21 bases left between them. DNA of the CDR3: TGTGCCAGCAGCCCTGGGTCGAGCATCCCTCAGGGGGAGCTGTTTTTT. Protein: CASSPGSSIPQGELFF. Looking up the rest from reference TRBV5-4 and TRBJ2-2 gives the full variable domain: ETGVTQSPTHLIKTRGQQVTLRCSSQSGHNTVSWYQQALGQGPQFIFQYYREEENGRGNFPPRFSGLQFPNYSSELNVNALELDDSALYLCASSPGSSIPQGELFFGEGSRLTVL.

V and J are TRBV20-1 and TRBJ1-1; unclear D gene. The CDR3 runs 13 residues. The V gene's germline CDR1 is DFQATT and CDR2 SNEGSKA (reference sequence). The chain's CDR3 is CTGGEPADTEAFF. The CDR3 DNA sequence: TGCACCGGTGGGGAGCCGGCGGACACTGAAGCTTTCTTT.

This clonotype has a handful of counts. Germline is not matched at one junction end, which may reflect a read error. CDR3 in amino acids: CANSPKAGIYNEQFF. The CDR3 DNA sequence: TGTGCCAATAGTCCTAAAGCGGGAATTTACAATGAGCAGTTCTTC. This chain links TRBV19 with TRBJ2-1; 7 bases map to TRBD2. Germline-derived CDR1 and CDR2 are LNHDA and SQIVND (reference sequence). The CDR3 sequence is 15 residues long.

The chain employs TRBV7-9 and TRBJ1-5; 9 nucleotides line up with TRBD1. The CDR3 is 17 residues long. The V gene end was trimmed by 5 bases and the J gene end by 6 bases; junction bases not matched to a gene: 14. Germline CDR1 is SEHNR and CDR2 is FQNEAQ (reference sequence). The CDR3 region is CASSPGATGGAGQPQHF. The CDR3 DNA reads as TGTGCCAGCAGCCCGGGGGCCACAGGGGGCGCGGGTCAGCCCCAGCATTTT.

This rearrangement joins TRBV29-1 to TRBJ2-3; 8 bases fit TRBD2. The junction had 14 bases not matched to a gene; V was cut back by 6 bases and J by 3 bases. The germline V gene has CDR1 SQVTM and CDR2 ANQGSEA. The CDR3 loop spans 16 amino acids. This chain's CDR3 is CSVRPPGLGVTDTQYF. The CDR3 bases are TGCAGCGTAAGACCACCGGGACTAGGTGTAACAGATACGCAGTATTTT.

This chain uses TRBV7-9 with TRBJ1-1; 7 positions agree with TRBD1. This CDR3 is 12 amino acids long. The J segment lost 7 bases and the V segment lost 5 bases, leaving 4 bases of the junction unmatched. Germline values: CDR1 SEHNR, CDR2 FQNEAQ (reference sequence). The CDR3 loop reads CASSLGTVEAFF. The CDR3 DNA is TGTGCCAGCAGCCTCGGGACAGTTGAAGCTTTCTTT.

This sequence joins TRBV7-8 and TRBJ1-3, with TRBD1 as a possible D gene (5 bases). The CDR3 runs to 16 residues. The V end lost 4 bases, the J end lost 2 bases, and 15 bases lay between the germline ends. Germline V gene lookup returns CDR1 SGHVS and CDR2 FQNEAQ. CDR3 DNA: TGTGCCAGCAGCTCGAGGTCCGCAGGGCCTGGAAACACCATATATTTT. Protein sequence: CASSSRSAGPGNTIYF.